One sample yielded the 15 T cell receptor beta chains listed below, sequenced in a study of T-cell reconstitution after alpha-beta-depleted transplantation in children. Unique molecular identifiers were used to barcode this TCRbeta library. TCRdb re-analysed the PCR reads in MiXCR, keeping a single row per CDR3 protein. Of hundreds of thousands of distinct CDR3 sequences listed, 13% are singletons. Sample: PBMCs, mostly from graft donor cells, taken 360 days after TCRalphabeta/CD19-depleted stem cell transplant. The source is a male patient aged 10-17 years who had a stem cell transplant for acute myeloid leukemia, so the T cells may come from the graft donor.

In this sample, this clonotype turned up a few times. This chain uses TRBV9 with TRBJ2-7, with 9 bases that match TRBD1. Trimming took 2 bases from V and 2 from J; bases not matched to a gene: 5. The CDR3 totals 15 residues. Germline CDR1 SGDLS, CDR2 YYNGEE. The CDR3 DNA reads as TGTGCCAGCAGCGTGGGGACAGGGCGCCCCTACGAGCAGTACTTC. It translates to CASSVGTGRPYEQYF.

The V gene is TRBV28, the J gene TRBJ1-5; 7 bases line up with TRBD1. The CDR3 has 19 amino acids. The germline V gene encodes CDR1 MDHEN and CDR2 SYDVKM. Losses at the gene ends were 4 bases for V and 4 bases for J; bases not matched to a gene: 19. In nucleotides, the CDR3 is TGTGCCAGCAGTTCTATAAAAGGACAGGACCTCCATACAAATCAGCCCCAGCATTTT. Translating gives CASSSIKGQDLHTNQPQHF. Filled out from reference TRBV28 and TRBJ1-5, the complete variable domain reads DVKVTQSSRYLVKRTGEKVFLECVQDMDHENMFWYRQDPGLGLRLIYFSYDVKMKEKGDIPEGYSVSREKKERFSLILESASTNQTSMYLCASSSIKGQDLHTNQPQHFGDGTRLSIL.

The chain joins TRBV7-3 to TRBJ2-3, with D perhaps matching TRBD1 (6 bases). CDR3 length: 17 amino acids. Germline CDR1 is SGHTA and CDR2 is FQGTGA. V was cut by 5 bases and J by 1 base, with 19 bases left in between. This CDR3 reads CASSLSGRGQRTDTQYF. The CDR3, as DNA: TGTGCCAGCAGCCTTTCCGGGCGCGGACAGCGCACAGATACGCAGTATTTT.

This chain joins TRBV28 and TRBJ2-3, with D possibly being TRBD2 (6 bases). V lost 5 bases and J lost 5, with 17 bases in between. This CDR3 has 15 residues. The germline V gene has CDR1 MDHEN and CDR2 SYDVKM. For the CDR3, the DNA is TGTGCCAGCAGTGCCCTTGGCGGGGTGGGAGATACGCAGTATTTT. The encoded protein is CASSALGGVGDTQYF.

This clonotype turned up a few times. One junction end disagrees with the germline gene, perhaps due to a read error. The chain employs TRBV7-7 and TRBJ2-3; D tentatively fits TRBD1 or TRBD2 (6 bases each). Germline V gene sequence: CDR1 SSHAT, CDR2 FNYEAQ (reference sequence). The CDR3 runs 15 residues. CDR3 in DNA: TGTGCTAGCAGCAAGGGGGGCTTCGGCACAGATACGCAGTATTTT. Protein sequence: CASSKGGFGTDTQYF.

The chain combines TRBV6-1 with TRBJ2-1; 9 bases map to TRBD1. This CDR3 has 13 residues. V trimming: 6 bases; J trimming: 7 bases; junction bases outside the gene matches: 4. Germline V CDR1 and CDR2: MNHNS, SASEGT. The CDR3 DNA reads TGTGCCAGCAGCCGGGACAGGGCAAATGAGCAGTTCTTC. It yields the protein CASSRDRANEQFF.

Note on this clonotype: Germline is not matched at one junction end, which may reflect a read error. The V and J genes are TRBV9 and TRBJ1-2; 7 bases are shared with TRBD1. From germline, CDR1 is SGDLS and CDR2 YYNGEE. This CDR3 comprises 17 residues. CDR3 region: CAISVDPALGGGYGYTF. In nucleotides, the CDR3 is TGTGCCATCAGCGTAGACCCCGCTTTAGGGGGCGGCTATGGCTACACCTTC.

This clonotype was seen only a few times. V and J are TRBV25-1 and TRBJ2-3; the D is unclear. With 3 bases removed from V and 3 bases from J, the gap between germline ends came to 13 bases. The CDR3 is 15 residues long. CDR1 is MGHDK, CDR2 SYGVNS, per germline. CDR3 region: CASSDVPSLTDTQYF. DNA for the CDR3: TGTGCCAGCAGTGATGTGCCCAGCCTTACAGATACGCAGTATTTT.

This clonotype was seen ten or more times. This chain connects TRBV12-3 or TRBV12-4 to TRBJ2-7; D gene unclear. The ends were cut back, 0 bases at V and 2 bases at J, with 5 bases in the middle. The CDR3 spans 13 residues. CDR3 nucleotide sequence: TGTGCCAGCAGTTTAGCAGAGCCCTACGAGCAGTACTTC. It codes for CASSLAEPYEQYF.

The table lists this clonotype with many counts. The chain uses TRBV6-6 and TRBJ2-1, with a tentative D call TRBD2 (6 bases). The CDR3 extends over 13 amino acids. CDR1 is MNHNY, CDR2 SVGAGI, per germline (reference sequence). With 2 bases removed from V and 12 bases from J, the gap between germline ends came to 14 bases. The CDR3 DNA follows: TGTGCCAGCAGTTACCCTAGCGTGGTTGGGCAGTTCTTC. Protein product: CASSYPSVVGQFF.

The table lists this clonotype with a few counts. The rearrangement joins TRBV20-1 to TRBJ2-7; 7 bases are a match to TRBD2. CDR3 length: 15 residues. Trimming at V came to 1 base and at J to 3 bases, leaving 9 bases not matched to a gene. The germline V gene has CDR1 DFQATT and CDR2 SNEGSKA (reference sequence). CDR3 nucleotides: TGCAGTGCTAGAGGTAACAAGCGGGAAGGCTACGAGCAGTACTTC. Its protein is CSARGNKREGYEQYF.

Ten or more counts support this clonotype. This sequence joins TRBV7-3 and TRBJ2-1, with 11 bases lining up with TRBD2. The CDR3 has 17 amino acids. V lost 5 bases and J lost 7; bases outside the gene matches: 13. Germline CDR1 is SGHTA and CDR2 is FQGTGA. CDR3 coding DNA: TGTGCCAGCAGCCGCACCCATAGCGGGAGGGCTCCTAATGAGCAGTTCTTC. This encodes CASSRTHSGRAPNEQFF.

CDR3: CASSPHRGRIAGANVLTF. CDR3 in DNA: TGTGCCAGCAGTCCCCACAGGGGGCGCATTGCTGGGGCCAACGTCCTGACTTTC. This chain joins TRBV12-3 or TRBV12-4 and TRBJ2-6, with TRBD1 matching over 9 bases. The CDR3 is made up of 18 amino acids. V lost 5 bases and J lost 2; bases outside the gene matches: 10.

The chain is built from TRBV29-1 and TRBJ2-7, with TRBD1 identical over 7 bases. Germline V lookup: CDR1 SQVTM, CDR2 ANQGSEA. V shed 6 bases and J 2 bases; nucleotides not matched to a gene: 7. The CDR3 runs 13 residues. This CDR3 is CSVTRDSPYEQYF. Written as DNA, the CDR3 is TGCAGCGTCACTCGGGACAGCCCCTACGAGCAGTACTTC.

The V call is TRBV28, the J call TRBJ2-7; D may match TRBD1 or TRBD2 (5 bases each). The CDR3 covers 13 residues. Trimming removed 10 bases at V and 2 bases at J, with 15 bases between. CDR1 is MDHEN and CDR2 is SYDVKM in the germline V gene. The CDR3: CAIGTRETYEQYF. The CDR3 region has the DNA TGTGCCATAGGGACCAGGGAGACCTACGAGCAGTACTTC.